The 27 T cell receptor beta chains below come from one sample, sequenced in a study of blood T cell repertoires in COVID-19. Assay used: immunoSEQ multiplex PCR; TCRdb lists only in-frame clones, some missing. Seen here are 300,000 to 400,000 clones, about nine tenths observed once, and the top ten hold around 6.6%. What was sequenced was peripheral blood. These TCRs come from an older woman with COVID-19, enrolled during active disease.

V gene TRBV5-6 combines with J gene TRBJ1-5; weak D call: TRBD1 (6 bases). Germline V gene lookup returns CDR1 SGHDT and CDR2 YYEEEE. This CDR3 is built from 14 residues. Trimming left V 3 bases short and J 0 bases short, with 7 bases between. CDR3 residues: CASSSGVSNQPQHF. The CDR3 DNA sequence: TGTGCCAGCAGCTCAGGGGTTAGCAATCAGCCCCAGCATTTT.

The chain recombines TRBV12-3 or TRBV12-4 with TRBJ1-1, with 9 positions matching TRBD1. This CDR3 spans 13 amino acids. Trimming at V came to 7 bases and at J to 10 bases, leaving 10 bases not matched to a gene. This CDR3 is CASIQGQGGTAFF. CDR3 nucleotides: TGTGCCAGCATTCAGGGACAGGGAGGAACAGCTTTCTTT.

This clone was seen once. The CDR3 is CASSPKGGGGTDTQYF. In DNA, the CDR3 is TGTGCCAGCTCCCCGAAAGGGGGCGGTGGCACAGATACGCAGTATTTT. V and J are TRBV9 and TRBJ2-3, with 7 bases that match TRBD1. The CDR3 runs 16 residues. Germline trimming cut 7 bases from V and 1 base from J; bases unmatched to any gene: 12. Germline CDR1 is SGDLS and CDR2 is YYNGEE.

The J gene is TRBJ2-3, the V gene TRBV11-2, with 12 bases fitting TRBD2. V dropped 5 bases and J dropped 8; count of bases not matched to a gene: 8. CDR3 length: 15 amino acids. Germline loops: CDR1 SGHAT, CDR2 FQNNGV. In DNA, the CDR3 is TGTGCCAGCAGCCAAACTAGCGGGGGGTCCCTTACGCAGTATTTT. Its translation is CASSQTSGGSLTQYF.

The chain has TRBV7-2 and TRBJ1-4, with 8 positions matching TRBD1. Germline CDR1 is SGHTA and CDR2 is FQGNSA. This CDR3 is built from 14 residues. The ends lost 3 bases at V and 7 bases at J; junction bases unmatched: 4. The DNA of the CDR3 is TGTGCCAGCAGCTTCCAGGGGGCCGGTGAAAAACTGTTTTTT. As protein: CASSFQGAGEKLFF.

On this clone itself: Other DNA variants within this sample encode the same CDR3. In DNA form, the CDR3 reads TGCAGTGCTATATTGAACACTGAAGCTTTCTTT. Amino acid sequence: CSAILNTEAFF. The gene calls are TRBV20-1 and TRBJ1-1; no clear D. The V end lost 4 bases, the J end lost 0 bases, and 3 bases lay between the germline ends. CDR3 length equals 11 residues. Germline V gene lookup returns CDR1 DFQATT and CDR2 SNEGSKA (reference sequence).

This clone was seen only once. V gene TRBV5-4 combines with J gene TRBJ2-3; tentative D call: TRBD2 (5 bases). Looked up from germline, CDR1 is SGHNT and CDR2 is YYREEE (reference sequence). The CDR3 covers 14 residues. The germline V and J ends were trimmed by 3 bases and 0 bases, with 8 bases remaining between them. The CDR3 protein is CASSYRGSTDTQYF. DNA of the CDR3: TGTGCCAGCAGCTACCGAGGGAGCACAGATACGCAGTATTTT. Supplemented by reference TRBV5-4 and TRBJ2-3, the full variable domain reads ETGVTQSPTHLIKTRGQQVTLRCSSQSGHNTVSWYQQALGQGPQFIFQYYREEENGRGNFPPRFSGLQFPNYSSELNVNALELDDSALYLCASSYRGSTDTQYFGPGTRLTVL.

The rearrangement uses TRBV9 and TRBJ1-6; 10 bases align to TRBD1. The CDR3 has 15 amino acids. The trim removed 4 bases at V and 9 bases at J, leaving 7 bases unmatched. Germline CDR1 and CDR2: SGDLS and YYNGEE. The CDR3 DNA reads TGTGCCAGCAGCCTTGAGGGACAGGGGACTTCACCCCTCCACTTT. Residues: CASSLEGQGTSPLHF.

This sequence joins TRBV24-1 and TRBJ2-7, with 7 bases that match TRBD2. V was clipped by 3 bases and J by 6 bases; unmatched bases: 4. This CDR3 has 13 residues. Germline CDR1 KGHDR, CDR2 SFDVKD. The CDR3 nucleotides are TGTGCCACCAGTGATGGGGGGGAGATCGAGCAGTACTTC. It translates to CATSDGGEIEQYF.

This chain uses TRBV27 with TRBJ2-7, with TRBD2 identical over 7 bases. V lost 0 bases to trimming and J lost 2 bases; unmatched junction nucleotides: 4. Germline assignment: CDR1 MNHEY and CDR2 SMNVEV (reference sequence). CDR3 size: 15 residues. This chain's CDR3 is CASSLSGRGAYEQYF. The DNA for the CDR3 is TGTGCCAGCAGTTTATCAGGGAGGGGAGCCTACGAGCAGTACTTC.

The chain couples TRBV5-6 to TRBJ2-2; 13 bases line up with TRBD2. The germline gives CDR1 SGHDT, CDR2 YYEEEE. This CDR3 contains 14 residues. Trimming at V came to 5 bases and at J to 8 bases, leaving 3 bases not matched to a gene. CDR3 in amino acids: CASRGLAGVGELFF. The DNA of the CDR3 is TGTGCCAGCAGAGGACTAGCGGGGGTTGGGGAGCTGTTTTTT.

A remark on this clone: The junction shows a germline mismatch at one end, possibly a read error. This chain connects TRBV19 to TRBJ1-1; D is undetermined. The CDR3 sequence is 14 residues long. Germline CDR1 LNHDA, CDR2 SQIVND (reference sequence). The CDR3 region is CASSILRGNAEAFF. DNA for the CDR3: TGTGCCAGTAGTATACTGCGAGGGAACGCTGAAGCTTTCTTT.

This clone occurred once. For the CDR3, the DNA is TGTGCCTGGAGTGTGGCAGGGGGCATGAACACTGAAGCTTTCTTT. As protein: CAWSVAGGMNTEAFF. The V and J genes are TRBV30 and TRBJ1-1, with 8 bases that match TRBD1. The J segment lost 0 bases and the V segment lost 0 bases, leaving 3 bases of the junction unmatched. The germline CDR1 and CDR2 sequences are GTSNPN and SVGIG (reference sequence). CDR3 length: 15 residues.

The CDR3 DNA follows: TGTGCCAGTAGTATAGGGGGAGGAGGTGAAGCTTTCTTT. This encodes CASSIGGGGEAFF. This sequence joins TRBV19 and TRBJ1-1; no reliable D call. V was cut by 1 base and J by 7 bases, with 10 bases left in between. CDR1 and CDR2 from the germline V gene are LNHDA and SQIVND (reference sequence). This CDR3 is 13 amino acids long. Variable domain in full (rest from reference TRBV19 and TRBJ1-1): DGGITQSPKYLFRKEGQNVTLSCEQNLNHDAMYWYRQDPGQGLRLIYYSQIVNDFQKGDIAEGYSVSREKKESFPLTVTSAQKNPTAFYLCASSIGGGGEAFFGQGTRLTVV.

The chain carries TRBV28 and TRBJ2-7; 8 positions agree with TRBD1. Germline V lookup: CDR1 MDHEN, CDR2 SYDVKM. CDR3 size: 15 residues. J gave up 5 bases and V 5 bases, and 11 bases lay outside the gene matches. The DNA for the CDR3 is TGTGCCAGCAGTCCCAGGACAGGGTCGCTGGACGAGCAGTACTTC. Translated: CASSPRTGSLDEQYF.

V gene TRBV19 combines with J gene TRBJ2-1, with D hard to call. There are 14 residues in the CDR3. V lost 4 bases, J lost 7 bases, and 14 bases lay in between. Germline V gives CDR1 LNHDA, CDR2 SQIVND (reference sequence). CDR3: CASSSTTWRNEQFF. CDR3 sequence (DNA): TGTGCCAGTAGTAGTACCACCTGGCGGAATGAGCAGTTCTTC. The full variable domain, its missing parts supplied by reference TRBV19 and TRBJ2-1, is DGGITQSPKYLFRKEGQNVTLSCEQNLNHDAMYWYRQDPGQGLRLIYYSQIVNDFQKGDIAEGYSVSREKKESFPLTVTSAQKNPTAFYLCASSSTTWRNEQFFGPGTRLTVL.

The rearrangement joins TRBV10-3 to TRBJ2-7; 10 bases match TRBD1. The CDR3 totals 15 residues. Germline loops: CDR1 ENHRY, CDR2 SYGVKD. Trimming at V came to 3 bases and at J to 4 bases, leaving 6 bases not matched to a gene. The CDR3 bases are TGTGCCATCAGTGACTGGGGACAGGGGAGGTACGAGCAGTACTTC. It encodes CAISDWGQGRYEQYF.

The chain combines TRBV5-6 with TRBJ2-1, with a possible D match to TRBD2 (5 bases). This CDR3 has 15 residues. Trimming stripped 0 bases from V and 4 bases from J, with 11 bases between. The V gene's germline CDR1 is SGHDT and CDR2 YYEEEE. The CDR3 DNA reads as TGTGCCAGCAGCTTGGGGCCCGAGCGGTACAATGAGCAGTTCTTC. It yields the protein CASSLGPERYNEQFF.

The genes are TRBV11-2 and TRBJ1-4; D possibly corresponds to TRBD1 (5 bases). Germline V gene sequence: CDR1 SGHAT, CDR2 FQNNGV. V was trimmed by 1 base and J by 2 bases, leaving 5 bases between them. The CDR3 loop spans 14 amino acids. The CDR3 loop reads CASSLGQTNEKLFF. CDR3 coding DNA: TGTGCCAGCAGCTTAGGACAGACTAATGAAAAACTGTTTTTT.

V and J are TRBV27 and TRBJ2-7; a possible D gene is TRBD2 (6 bases). V shed 3 bases and J shed 0 bases, with 12 bases lying between them. Germline V gene sequence: CDR1 MNHEY, CDR2 SMNVEV (reference sequence). There are 15 residues in the CDR3. In nucleotides, the CDR3 is TGTGCCAGCAGTTTGCAGGAGGGAGACTCCTACGAGCAGTACTTC. Amino acids: CASSLQEGDSYEQYF.

This clone has a single count. The chain employs TRBV9 and TRBJ2-1; TRBD2 matches at 12 bases. This CDR3 contains 15 residues. V lost 3 bases, J lost 6 bases, and 4 bases stayed unmatched. Germline V gives CDR1 SGDLS, CDR2 YYNGEE. CDR3 protein: CASSDTSGGSNEQFF. The CDR3 nucleotides are TGTGCCAGCAGCGATACTAGCGGGGGGAGCAATGAGCAGTTCTTC.

The rearrangement joins TRBV28 to TRBJ1-1, with 7 bases that match TRBD1. Germline CDR1 is MDHEN and CDR2 is SYDVKM. This CDR3 is built from 15 residues. V lost 7 bases to trimming and J lost 5 bases; unmatched junction nucleotides: 13. The CDR3 sequence: CASTQATGSRTEAFF. In DNA form, the CDR3 reads TGTGCCAGCACCCAGGCGACAGGGAGCCGGACTGAAGCTTTCTTT.

The chain employs TRBV7-8 and TRBJ2-7; TRBD2 matches 8 bases. J lost 2 bases, V lost 5 bases, and 5 bases had no gene match. This CDR3 has 14 residues. Per the germline V gene, CDR1 is SGHVS and CDR2 is FQNEAQ. This CDR3 is CASSPLAGPYEQYF. The CDR3 DNA is TGTGCCAGCAGCCCCCTAGCGGGCCCCTACGAGCAGTACTTC.

The chain combines TRBV7-2 with TRBJ2-5, with TRBD2 matching 9 bases. CDR3 length: 16 amino acids. Trimming removed 1 base from V and 4 bases from J; junction bases left unmatched: 7. Germline V gene lookup returns CDR1 SGHTA and CDR2 FQGNSA. The chain's CDR3 is CASSLVGGGAGETQYF. For the CDR3, the DNA is TGTGCCAGCAGCTTAGTCGGCGGGGGGGCCGGAGAGACCCAGTACTTC.

This clone was counted a few times. The chain has TRBV5-4 and TRBJ1-2, with TRBD1 matching over 7 bases. This CDR3 is 14 amino acids long. Unmatched junction bases numbered 9, after V lost 5 bases and J lost 5 bases. The germline V gene encodes CDR1 SGHNT and CDR2 YYREEE (reference sequence). The CDR3 region has the DNA TGTGCCAGCAGTCCGGGGACAGAGGGGTATGGCTACACCTTC. It is translated as CASSPGTEGYGYTF. The variable domain in full, completed from reference TRBV5-4 and TRBJ1-2, reads ETGVTQSPTHLIKTRGQQVTLRCSSQSGHNTVSWYQQALGQGPQFIFQYYREEENGRGNFPPRFSGLQFPNYSSELNVNALELDDSALYLCASSPGTEGYGYTFGSGTRLTVV.

This chain joins TRBV19 and TRBJ1-2, with TRBD1 matching over 7 bases. In germline, CDR1 is LNHDA, CDR2 SQIVND (reference sequence). V gave up 3 bases and J gave up 3 bases; unmatched junction bases: 7. This CDR3 is 15 amino acids long. CDR3: CASSIIQTGDYGYTF. The CDR3 nucleotides read TGTGCCAGTAGTATCATCCAAACAGGGGACTATGGCTACACCTTC.

The rearrangement joins TRBV4-3 to TRBJ1-2; a weak D match, TRBD1 (5 bases). The CDR3 length is 15 residues. The germline V and J ends were trimmed by 2 bases and 6 bases, with 16 bases remaining between them. CDR1 and CDR2 (germline): LGHNA, YSLEER. CDR3 region: CASSQRGGGRDGYTF. CDR3 nucleotide sequence: TGCGCCAGCAGCCAACGTGGGGGAGGGCGAGATGGCTACACCTTC.